These 28 T cell receptor beta chains were all obtained from the same sample, sequenced in a study of blood T cell repertoires in COVID-19. Repertoires were generated with immunoSEQ multiplex PCR, while TCRdb's copy carries only in-frame clones and drops some. The sample yields about 100,000 clones, approximately 80% seen once. Sequenced: peripheral blood. All receptors derive from a man in his sixties or seventies with active or convalescent COVID-19.

The V and J genes are TRBV3-1 (or the pseudogene TRBV3-2) and TRBJ1-6; D call uncertain. V was cut by 1 base and J by 6 bases, with 7 bases left in between. The length of the CDR3 is 14 residues. The germline V gene encodes CDR1 LGHDT and CDR2 YNNKEL (reference sequence). CDR3 nucleotide sequence: TGTGCCAGCAGCCAAGTCCGTTCTAATTCACCCCTCCACTTT. Translation: CASSQVRSNSPLHF.

The rearrangement uses TRBV7-2 and TRBJ1-5; D remains ambiguous. The germline V gene has CDR1 SGHTA and CDR2 FQGNSA. Trimming took off 1 base at V and 7 bases at J, with 8 bases between the two ends. The CDR3 sequence is 13 residues long. CDR3 DNA sequence: TGTGCCAGCAGCTTAGGTTCGCGGCAGCCCCAGCATTTT. Amino acids: CASSLGSRQPQHF.

The chain employs TRBV12-3 or TRBV12-4 and TRBJ1-2; 7 bases fit TRBD1. V lost 6 bases and J lost 7; bases outside the gene matches: 8. The CDR3 is 13 residues long. This CDR3 is CASSSTGLRGYTF. The CDR3 nucleotides are TGTGCCAGCAGCTCGACAGGGTTGCGTGGCTACACCTTC.

This clone occurred once. V is TRBV11-3 and J is TRBJ2-5, with a possible D match to TRBD2 (6 bases). CDR3 size: 14 residues. In germline, CDR1 is SGHNT, CDR2 YENEEA. V was shortened by 3 bases and J by 0 bases, with 8 bases between the two germline ends. The CDR3 DNA is TGTGCCAGCAGCTTCGGAGGGGACCAAGAGACCCAGTACTTC. This sequence encodes CASSFGGDQETQYF.

The chain employs TRBV5-4 and TRBJ1-2; 8 bases map to TRBD1. Germline-derived CDR1 and CDR2 are SGHNT and YYREEE (reference sequence). V shed 2 bases, J shed 0 bases, and the junction held 12 bases outside the gene matches. This CDR3 is built from 18 residues. CDR3: CASSLSTGVNIANYGYTF. CDR3 coding DNA: TGTGCCAGCAGCTTATCGACAGGGGTCAACATTGCTAACTATGGCTACACCTTC. Full variable domain (missing parts from reference TRBV5-4 and TRBJ1-2): ETGVTQSPTHLIKTRGQQVTLRCSSQSGHNTVSWYQQALGQGPQFIFQYYREEENGRGNFPPRFSGLQFPNYSSELNVNALELDDSALYLCASSLSTGVNIANYGYTFGSGTRLTVV.

This chain joins TRBV2 and TRBJ2-1, with D unresolved. Germline loops: CDR1 SNHLY, CDR2 FYNNEI. There are 15 residues in the CDR3. V dropped 5 bases and J dropped 0 bases, with 11 bases sitting between them. The CDR3 nucleotides read TGTGCCAGCAGTAATCAGTGGAGCTCCTACAATGAGCAGTTCTTC. Its protein product is CASSNQWSSYNEQFF.

The rearrangement links TRBV5-1 to TRBJ1-1; D is possibly TRBD1 (5 bases). This CDR3 spans 17 amino acids. Germline CDR1 SGHRS, CDR2 YFSETQ. Between the trimmed V and J ends, which lost 5 bases and 0 bases, there was a span of 20 bases. The CDR3 DNA reads as TGCGCCAGCAGTCTGAACCCCTCGGACAACTTGAACACTGAAGCTTTCTTT. Translated: CASSLNPSDNLNTEAFF.

CDR3 region: CATSRGIRTGGSHYEQYF. CDR3 nucleotide sequence: TGTGCCACCAGCAGAGGCATCCGGACAGGGGGCAGCCACTACGAGCAGTACTTC. This chain connects TRBV15 to TRBJ2-7; 11 bases agree with TRBD1. Per germline, CDR1 LNHNV and CDR2 YYDKDF (reference sequence). Trimming cost V 1 base and J 3 bases; bases outside gene matches: 11. The CDR3 has 18 residues.

To note about this clone: Other DNA sequences in the same sample also yield this CDR3. The chain combines TRBV18 with TRBJ2-5; 7 bases agree with TRBD2. The ends lost 3 bases at V and 4 bases at J; junction bases unmatched: 2. Looked up from germline, CDR1 is KGHSH and CDR2 is LQKENI. This CDR3 comprises 13 residues. This chain's CDR3 is CASSPGGRETQYF. The CDR3 bases are TGTGCCAGCTCACCGGGGGGGAGAGAGACCCAGTACTTC.

The chain has TRBV6-5 and TRBJ1-6, with 10 bases fitting TRBD1. The V gene end was trimmed by 1 base and the J gene end by 10 bases; junction bases not matched to a gene: 7. Germline assignment: CDR1 MNHEY and CDR2 SVGAGI. This CDR3 contains 16 residues. The CDR3 is CASSYFRDRGESPLHF. The CDR3 nucleotides are TGTGCCAGCAGTTACTTTCGGGACAGGGGCGAGTCACCCCTCCACTTT.

Here the CDR3 reads CASRKTGSDGYTF. The DNA for the CDR3 is TGTGCCAGCAGAAAAACAGGGTCAGATGGCTACACCTTC. The V gene is TRBV11-2, the J gene TRBJ1-2; D might be TRBD1 (6 bases). V gave up 6 bases and J gave up 6 bases, with 14 bases separating them. Per germline, CDR1 SGHAT and CDR2 FQNNGV. CDR3 length equals 13 residues. Full variable domain (rest looked up from reference TRBV11-2 and TRBJ1-2): EAGVAQSPRYKIIEKRQSVAFWCNPISGHATLYWYQQILGQGPKLLIQFQNNGVVDDSQLPKDRFSAERLKGVDSTLKIQPAKLEDSAVYLCASRKTGSDGYTFGSGTRLTVV.

The rearrangement links TRBV10-3 to TRBJ2-1; D is possibly TRBD1 (5 bases). CDR1 and CDR2 from the germline V gene are ENHRY and SYGVKD. Trimming removed 3 bases at V and 8 bases at J, with 14 bases between. The CDR3 has 14 amino acids. This CDR3 reads CAISDIRTSYEQFF. The CDR3 region has the DNA TGTGCCATCAGTGACATTAGGACATCGTATGAGCAGTTCTTC.

The rearrangement joins TRBV12-5 to TRBJ1-1, with D uncertain. The length of the CDR3 is 12 residues. V gave up 2 bases and J gave up 8 bases, with 9 bases separating them. Germline V gives CDR1 LGHNT, CDR2 FRNRAP. The CDR3 reads CASGLSTAEAFF. DNA of the CDR3: TGTGCTAGTGGTTTGTCAACAGCAGAAGCTTTCTTT.

The rearrangement joins TRBV25-1 to TRBJ2-7, with 7 bases lining up with TRBD1. Germline V gives CDR1 MGHDK, CDR2 SYGVNS. V shed 4 bases, J shed 6 bases, and the junction held 6 bases outside the gene matches. The CDR3 consists of 13 residues. The CDR3 region has the DNA TGTGCCAGCAGTGTACCCGGACAGGCCGAGCAGTACTTC. Its protein is CASSVPGQAEQYF.

The chain has TRBV2 and TRBJ1-2, with D unclear. With 6 bases removed from V and 0 bases from J, the gap between germline ends came to 8 bases. This CDR3 contains 13 residues. Germline V gene lookup returns CDR1 SNHLY and CDR2 FYNNEI. The CDR3 is CASSFTANYGYTF. The CDR3 DNA reads TGTGCCAGCAGCTTTACAGCTAACTATGGCTACACCTTC.

The V call is TRBV6-5, the J call TRBJ1-2; the match to TRBD1 covers 7 bases. The V gene end was trimmed by 5 bases and the J gene end by 7 bases; junction bases not matched to a gene: 7. This CDR3 comprises 13 residues. From germline, CDR1 is MNHEY and CDR2 SVGAGI. In DNA form, the CDR3 reads TGTGCCAGCAGTACAGGGGCCTTCCTTGGCTACACCTTC. Translated: CASSTGAFLGYTF.

This clone showed up just a few times. The V and J genes are TRBV28 and TRBJ2-7; 9 nucleotides match TRBD2. After removal of 10 bases from V and 5 bases from J, the junction contained 12 bases not matched to a gene. Germline CDR1 MDHEN, CDR2 SYDVKM. CDR3 length equals 14 residues. The CDR3: CATKGIAGDNEQYF. The DNA for the CDR3 is TGTGCCACCAAGGGGATAGCGGGAGACAACGAGCAGTACTTC. Combining the CDR3 with reference TRBV28 and TRBJ2-7 gives the whole variable domain DVKVTQSSRYLVKRTGEKVFLECVQDMDHENMFWYRQDPGLGLRLIYFSYDVKMKEKGDIPEGYSVSREKKERFSLILESASTNQTSMYLCATKGIAGDNEQYFGPGTRLTVT.

V gene TRBV29-1 combines with J gene TRBJ2-7; possible D gene TRBD2, 6 bases. The CDR3 is made up of 15 amino acids. V lost 6 bases and J 2 bases, leaving 20 bases between the germline ends. Germline values: CDR1 SQVTM, CDR2 ANQGSEA. The CDR3 bases are TGCAGCGTCCCTCTCCCGGGGAGGCCCCCCTACGAGCAGTACTTC. Its protein product is CSVPLPGRPPYEQYF.

This clone was counted only a few times. The V call is TRBV9, the J call TRBJ1-1; D possibly corresponds to TRBD1 (5 bases). This CDR3 has 15 amino acids. Germline CDR1 reads SGDLS; CDR2 reads YYNGEE. Trimming pared 0 bases from V and 2 bases from J, leaving 11 bases between. This chain's CDR3 is CASSVGGSLNTEAFF. The CDR3 region has the DNA TGTGCCAGCAGCGTAGGGGGCAGCCTTAACACTGAAGCTTTCTTT.

This sequence joins TRBV5-1 and TRBJ2-5; no clear D gene. The germline CDR1 and CDR2 sequences are SGHRS and YFSETQ. CDR3 length: 12 residues. Trimming pared 1 base from V and 5 bases from J, leaving 6 bases between. CDR3 bases: TGCGCCAGCAGCTTGAGAGGTGAGACCCAGTACTTC. Translated: CASSLRGETQYF.

The V gene is TRBV7-3, the J gene TRBJ1-1; D gene unclear. The CDR3 is 13 residues long. The germline gives CDR1 SGHTA, CDR2 FQGTGA. The ends were cut back, 1 base at V and 11 bases at J, with 14 bases in the middle. The CDR3 loop reads CASSLMPDTEAFF. The CDR3 nucleotides read TGTGCCAGCAGCTTAATGCCCGACACCGAGGCTTTCTTT.

This chain connects TRBV24-1 to TRBJ2-2; the match to TRBD2 covers 7 bases. J lost 1 base, V lost 7 bases, and 5 bases had no gene match. The CDR3 has 15 amino acids. Germline lookup yields CDR1 KGHDR and CDR2 SFDVKD. The CDR3 here is CATSRSGMNTGELFF. The CDR3 DNA follows: TGTGCCACCAGCCGGAGCGGGATGAACACCGGGGAGCTGTTTTTT.

The chain has TRBV19 and TRBJ1-1, with D possibly being TRBD1 (6 bases). V gave up 3 bases and J gave up 4 bases, with 12 bases separating them. This CDR3 is built from 14 residues. The germline CDR1 and CDR2 sequences are LNHDA and SQIVND (reference sequence). The CDR3 DNA is TGTGCCAGTAGTATCGGGGGGCATGGCACTGAAGCTTTCTTT. Translated, it gives CASSIGGHGTEAFF.

The rearrangement joins TRBV27 to TRBJ2-4; D is perhaps TRBD1 (6 bases). V gave up 5 bases and J gave up 7 bases, with 15 bases separating them. The CDR3 is 14 amino acids. Per germline, CDR1 MNHEY and CDR2 SMNVEV (reference sequence). Here the CDR3 DNA reads TGTGCCAGCAGTCATTTGGACAGTGGGAACATTCAGTACTTC. This translates into CASSHLDSGNIQYF.

V is TRBV2 and J is TRBJ1-5; weak D call: TRBD1 (5 bases). V was cut by 4 bases and J by 4 bases, with 5 bases left in between. Germline CDR1 and CDR2: SNHLY and FYNNEI. This CDR3 comprises 12 residues. The CDR3 sequence is CASSGTNQPQHF. DNA for the CDR3: TGTGCCAGCAGTGGGACAAATCAGCCCCAGCATTTT.

V is TRBV29-1 and J is TRBJ2-7, with TRBD2 as a possible D gene (7 bases). The V and J ends lost 4 bases and 2 bases respectively, with 15 bases between them. There are 14 residues in the CDR3. From germline, CDR1 is SQVTM and CDR2 ANQGSEA. CDR3 DNA: TGCAGCGTTGGGTCGGGGGGCCGCACCTACGAGCAGTACTTC. Translating it yields CSVGSGGRTYEQYF.

This clone was observed a single time. V gene TRBV30 combines with J gene TRBJ1-5; 8 nucleotides align to TRBD1. V dropped 3 bases and J dropped 5; count of bases not matched to a gene: 3. The CDR3 is 13 residues long. Germline V gene data show CDR1 as GTSNPN and CDR2 as SVGIG (reference sequence). The chain's CDR3 is CAWRLTGDQPQHF. CDR3 in DNA: TGTGCCTGGAGGTTGACAGGGGATCAGCCCCAGCATTTT.

V usage is TRBV5-8 and J usage is TRBJ2-7; D remains ambiguous. Germline loops: CDR1 SGHTS, CDR2 YDEGEE. V gave up 4 bases and J gave up 3 bases, with 11 bases separating them. The length of the CDR3 is 13 residues. The DNA of the CDR3 is TGTGCCAGCAGCCGGTCAGGCGTCTACGAGCAGTACTTC. Its translation is CASSRSGVYEQYF.